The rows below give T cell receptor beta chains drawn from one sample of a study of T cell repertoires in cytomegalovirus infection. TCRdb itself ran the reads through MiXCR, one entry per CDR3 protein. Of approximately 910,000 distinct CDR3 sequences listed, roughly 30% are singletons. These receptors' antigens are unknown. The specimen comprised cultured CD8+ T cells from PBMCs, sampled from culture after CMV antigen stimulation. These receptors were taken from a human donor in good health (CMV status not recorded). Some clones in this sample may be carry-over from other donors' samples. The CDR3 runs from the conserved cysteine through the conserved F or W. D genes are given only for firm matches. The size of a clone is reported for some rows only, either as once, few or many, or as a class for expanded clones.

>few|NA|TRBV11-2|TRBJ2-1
TGTGCCAGCAGCTTAAAAGCGGTTGAGCAGTTCTTC
CASSLKAVEQFF
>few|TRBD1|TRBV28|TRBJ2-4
TGTGCCAGCAGCCCAGGACAGGTGAAAAACATTCAGTACTTC
CASSPGQVKNIQYF
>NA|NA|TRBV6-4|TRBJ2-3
TGTGCCAGCAGTCCCAAGAAGGGTCCAGATACGCAGTATTTT
CASSPKKGPDTQYF
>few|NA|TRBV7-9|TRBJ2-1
TGTGCCAGCAGCTCCCCTGATGGGGGGCCCTACAATGAGCAGTTCTTC
CASSSPDGGPYNEQFF
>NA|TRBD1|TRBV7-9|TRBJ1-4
TGTGCCAGCAGCTCCACAGGGGGCGAGGGTGAAAAACTGTTTTTT
CASSSTGGEGEKLFF
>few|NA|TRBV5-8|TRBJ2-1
TGTGCCAGCAGCTTGGCGGGCCCAAGAGTATTCAATGAGCAGTTCTTC
CASSLAGPRVFNEQFF
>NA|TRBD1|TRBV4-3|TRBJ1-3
TGCGCCAACAGCCAAGAAGGGGCCGGACAGGGCACTGGAAACACCATATATTTT
CANSQEGAGQGTGNTIYF
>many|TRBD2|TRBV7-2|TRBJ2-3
TGTGCCAGCAGCTCCGGACTAGCGGGGGCTCGAGATACGCAGTATTTT
CASSSGLAGARDTQYF
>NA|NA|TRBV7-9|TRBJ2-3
TGTGCCACCAGACAGTACACAGATACGCAGTATTTT
CATRQYTDTQYF
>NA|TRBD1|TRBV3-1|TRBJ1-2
TGTGCCAGCAGCCCCCAATCGGGACAGTCAGGCTATGGCTACACCTTC
CASSPQSGQSGYGYTF
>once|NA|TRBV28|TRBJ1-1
TGTGCCAGCAGTCCGCCCCGGACCTACACTGAAGCTTTCTTT
CASSPPRTYTEAFF
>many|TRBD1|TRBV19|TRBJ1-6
TGTGCCAGTAGTTTCTCCGGGACAGGGAGCTCCTATAATTCACCCCTCCACTTT
CASSFSGTGSSYNSPLHF
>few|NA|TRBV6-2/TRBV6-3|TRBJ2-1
TGTGCCAGCAGTTACTCGACTTATGAGCAGTTCTTC
CASSYSTYEQFF
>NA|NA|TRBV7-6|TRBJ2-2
TGTGCCAGCAGCTTAAAATGGTGGGGGGCGAAGGGAAACACCGGGGAGCTGTTTTTT
CASSLKWWGAKGNTGELFF
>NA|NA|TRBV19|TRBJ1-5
TGTGCCAGTCGGACAGCCAATCAGCCCCAGCATTTT
CASRTANQPQHF
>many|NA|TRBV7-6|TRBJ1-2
TGTGCCAGCAGCTTAAAACAGGCCCCTAACTATGGCTACACCTTC
CASSLKQAPNYGYTF
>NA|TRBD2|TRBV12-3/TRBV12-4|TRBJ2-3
TGTGCCAGCAGTCGGACTAGCGGGGGGAGAGATACGCAGTATTTT
CASSRTSGGRDTQYF
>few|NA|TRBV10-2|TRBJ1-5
TGCGCCAGCAGTGTTCCAGGGGGCAATCAGCCCCAGCATTTT
CASSVPGGNQPQHF